This T cell receptor (beta chain) was identified in a study of cytomegalovirus exposure and HLA in healthy donors. Regarding the study as a whole: Among TCR sequences, most were rare, though some public TCRs appeared in many donors. First-cohort TCR clusters tended to co-occur in the roughly 120 validation repertoires, a later analysis found. Cytomegalovirus status was reportedly diagnosed by the classifier with high specificity and sensitivity.

The repertoire was sequenced with immunoSEQ multiplex PCR; TCRdb's copy has only in-frame clones and lacks some. The sample records around 98,000 clones, roughly 87% being singletons. About this clone: Its target is unknown.

This TCR came from a man between 18 and 35 years old in good health and CMV-seropositive. The sequenced sample consisted of PBMCs.

The CDR3 DNA sequence: TGTGCCAGCAGCCGGCGGGAGCTGAACACCGGGGAGCTGTTTTTT. Protein sequence: CASSRRELNTGELFF. This rearrangement joins TRBV11-2 to TRBJ2-2; 7 nucleotides match TRBD2. The CDR3 covers 15 residues. V gave up 5 bases and J gave up 1 base; unmatched junction bases: 4. Germline V gene data show CDR1 as SGHAT and CDR2 as FQNNGV.